These T cell receptor beta chains were read from a single sample in a study of blood T cell repertoires in COVID-19. Libraries were prepared by immunoSEQ multiplex PCR; TCRdb keeps only in-frame clonotypes and omits some of them. The sample has roughly 260,000 clones; roughly 82% are singletons. The sequencing input was peripheral blood. Receptors originate from a woman aged 65 to 85 with acute or convalescent COVID-19. Both conserved end residues are part of each CDR3. A D gene is named only where the DNA matches it firmly. Size is stated for part of the rows, as once, few or many counts, or as a class when the clone is expanded.

j_gene | abundance | v_gene | d_gene | CDR3aa | CDR3nt
TRBJ1-5 | once | TRBV7-2 | NA | CASSLAPGGNQPQHF | TGTGCCAGCAGCTTAGCGCCGGGGGGCAATCAGCCCCAGCATTTT
TRBJ2-3 | NA | TRBV7-9 | NA | CASSFGLRVTDTQYF | TGTGCCAGCAGCTTCGGTTTGAGGGTCACAGATACGCAGTATTTT
TRBJ1-1 | NA | TRBV7-8 | NA | CASSLEATVGAGFF | TGTGCCAGCAGCTTAGAAGCTACAGTTGGGGCAGGTTTCTTT
TRBJ2-3 | NA | TRBV18 | NA | CASSLGQTTDTQYF | TGTGCCAGCTCACTAGGACAGACCACAGATACGCAGTATTTT
TRBJ1-2 | NA | TRBV2 | NA | CASSVVNYGYTF | TGTGCCAGCAGTGTAGTTAACTATGGCTACACCTTC
TRBJ1-2 | NA | TRBV29-1 | NA | CSVAPSGIYGYTF | TGCAGCGTTGCACCGTCCGGGATCTATGGCTACACCTTC
TRBJ2-1 | once | TRBV27 | TRBD2 | CASRLAGASLNEQFF | TGTGCCAGCAGACTAGCGGGGGCCTCTCTTAATGAGCAGTTCTTC
TRBJ2-3 | NA | TRBV15 | TRBD2 | CATSRGAGGAYGKTDTQYF | TGTGCCACCAGCAGAGGAGCGGGGGGGGCCTATGGAAAAACAGATACGCAGTATTTT
TRBJ2-1 | NA | TRBV5-4 | TRBD2 | CASSIDGLAGYNEQFF | TGTGCCAGCAGCATAGACGGACTAGCGGGATACAATGAGCAGTTCTTC
TRBJ1-3 | NA | TRBV6-4 | NA | CASSAGQTRSSGNTIYF | TGTGCCAGCAGCGCAGGACAGACGCGAAGCTCTGGAAACACCATATATTTT
TRBJ2-5 | NA | TRBV6-6 | NA | CASSLQETQYF | TGTGCCAGCAGCCTACAAGAGACCCAGTACTTC
TRBJ1-1 | NA | TRBV7-2 | NA | CASSLNRLFTEAFF | TGTGCCAGCAGCTTAAACAGGCTTTTCACTGAAGCTTTCTTT
TRBJ1-2 | once | TRBV5-1 | TRBD1 | CASSSTGARGYTF | TGCGCCAGCAGCTCCACAGGGGCGAGGGGCTACACCTTC
TRBJ2-7 | once | TRBV7-2 | NA | CASSLGQPGSYEQYF | TGTGCCAGCAGTCTCGGACAGCCAGGTTCCTACGAGCAGTACTTC
TRBJ1-4 | once | TRBV11-2 | NA | CASSLSGRGNEKLFF | TGTGCCAGCAGCTTAAGTGGCAGGGGAAATGAAAAACTGTTTTTT
TRBJ1-2 | few | TRBV7-9 | TRBD1 | CASSSRTGPALGYTF | TGTGCCAGCAGCTCCCGGACAGGACCGGCTCTGGGCTACACCTTC
TRBJ1-1 | NA | TRBV10-3 | NA | CAISLQGSNTEAFF | TGTGCCATCAGTCTACAGGGAAGCAACACTGAAGCTTTCTTT
TRBJ1-4 | NA | TRBV18 | NA | CATTDSLNEKLFF | TGTGCCACGACGGACAGTTTGAATGAAAAACTGTTTTTT
TRBJ1-1 | NA | TRBV3-1/TRBV3-2 | NA | CASSFAPGSTEAFF | TGTGCCAGCAGCTTCGCCCCAGGGTCGACTGAAGCTTTCTTT
TRBJ1-6 | once | TRBV10-3 | TRBD1 | CAISEFGGQENSPLHF | TGTGCCATCAGTGAGTTTGGGGGACAGGAAAATTCACCCCTCCACTTT
TRBJ2-7 | NA | TRBV4-2 | NA | CASSQEGSGPYEQYF | TGTGCCAGCAGCCAAGAAGGATCAGGGCCCTACGAGCAGTACTTC
TRBJ2-5 | NA | TRBV5-4 | NA | CASSSAGEETQYF | TGTGCCAGCAGCTCGGCGGGCGAAGAGACCCAGTACTTC
TRBJ1-1 | NA | TRBV6-5 | NA | CASSQLGPLVF | TGTGCCAGCAGCCAACTGGGGCCTCTCGTCTTT
TRBJ1-6 | few | TRBV11-2 | TRBD1 | CASSLGGQGSSYNSPLHF | TGTGCCAGCAGCTTAGGGGGACAGGGGAGCTCCTATAATTCACCCCTCCACTTT
TRBJ2-1 | NA | TRBV3-1/TRBV3-2 | TRBD2 | CASSSFAGTSGGQVHNEQFF | TGTGCCAGCAGCTCGTTTGCTGGGACTAGCGGGGGCCAAGTACACAATGAGCAGTTCTTC
TRBJ2-3 | NA | TRBV5-6 | NA | CASSLLAGPRSTDTQYF | TGTGCCAGCAGCTTGTTGGCGGGCCCCAGGAGCACAGATACGCAGTATTTT
TRBJ1-2 | NA | TRBV7-2 | TRBD1 | CASTPQGQGRFMDYGYTF | TGTGCCAGCACCCCCCAAGGACAGGGTCGATTTATGGACTATGGCTACACCTTC
TRBJ2-7 | NA | TRBV10-2 | TRBD1 | CASSGTTGARTYEQYF | TGCGCCAGCAGTGGCACAACAGGGGCGAGAACCTACGAGCAGTACTTC
TRBJ1-2 | NA | TRBV6-2/TRBV6-3 | NA | CASSYSSAKQGYTF | TGTGCCAGCAGTTACTCGAGCGCCAAGCAAGGCTACACCTTC
TRBJ2-6 | NA | TRBV11-2 | TRBD1 | CASSSRGLYTLSGANVLTF | TGTGCCAGCAGCTCCAGGGGGTTGTATACTCTCTCTGGGGCCAACGTCCTGACTTTC
TRBJ2-2 | NA | TRBV4-1 | TRBD2 | CASSQVSRGGLTYTGELFF | TGCGCCAGCAGCCAGGTCTCGCGGGGGGGCCTTACGTACACCGGGGAGCTGTTTTTT
TRBJ1-3 | NA | TRBV6-1 | NA | CASSETGAGNTIYF | TGTGCCAGCAGTGAGACAGGAGCTGGAAACACCATATATTTT
TRBJ1-2 | few | TRBV4-1 | TRBD1 | CASSSTTGTGKGGYTF | TGCGCCAGCAGCTCCACGACCGGGACAGGGAAGGGCGGCTACACCTTC